In this sample, the clone carrying this T cell receptor (beta chain) turned up once. The sample comes from a study of blood T cell repertoires in COVID-19. TCRdb's table, derived via immunoSEQ multiplex PCR, lists solely in-frame clones and lacks some. The sample shows almost 350,000 clones, approximately 91% of them seen only once. The CDR3 totals 15 residues. In germline, CDR1 is SGHRS, CDR2 YFSETQ. V shed 4 bases and J 7 bases; nucleotides not matched to a gene: 11. This receptor was taken from a woman in her 30s who had been exposed to COVID-19. V is TRBV5-1 and J is TRBJ1-2, with 9 bases lining up with TRBD1. Input material: PBMCs or T cells enriched from blood (not recorded which). The CDR3, as DNA: TGCGCCAGCAGCCGTGGAATGGGACAGGGATTTGGCTACACCTTC. This gives the protein CASSRGMGQGFGYTF. Using reference TRBV5-1 and TRBJ1-2 for the parts outside the CDR3, the full variable domain is KAGVTQTPRYLIKTRGQQVTLSCSPISGHRSVSWYQQTPGQGLQFLFEYFSETQRNKGNFPGRFSGRQFSNSRSEMNVSTLELGDSALYLCASSRGMGQGFGYTFGSGTRLTVV.